This passage covers 28 T cell receptor beta chains from one sample sequenced in a study of cytomegalovirus exposure and HLA in healthy donors listed by TCRdb under 2017. Library preparation used the immunoSEQ multiplex PCR assay. For the multiplex PCR, a mixture combining 60 forward primers for TCR Vbeta segments and 13 reverse primers for TCR Jbeta segments was used. TCRdb took over this immuneACCESS table, retaining in-frame rearrangements with V and J assigned. Such tables are incomplete; in checked studies, under half of the missing clones stem from an unresolved V gene, and the remainder is unexplained. For this sample there are tens of thousands of clones; 80% appear just once. The ten most abundant clones make up nearly 4% of the sample. Sequencing was done on a sample of PBMCs. The receptor source for this set is a woman aged 40-49 years in good health and CMV-seronegative.

This chain connects TRBV28 to TRBJ2-3; 8 bases are shared with TRBD1. After removal of 3 bases from V and 3 bases from J, the junction contained 5 bases not matched to a gene. Germline CDR1 MDHEN, CDR2 SYDVKM. The CDR3 extends over 15 amino acids. The CDR3 loop is CASSFGRGPTDTQYF. Here the CDR3 DNA reads TGTGCCAGCAGTTTTGGCAGGGGGCCGACAGATACGCAGTATTTT.

This rearrangement joins TRBV19 to TRBJ2-1; D is ambiguous. The germline V gene has CDR1 LNHDA and CDR2 SQIVND (reference sequence). V dropped 3 bases and J dropped 6 bases, with 15 bases sitting between them. The CDR3 loop spans 15 amino acids. For the CDR3, the DNA is TGTGCCAGTAGTATCGGGTCGGGTAGCCGCAATGAGCAGTTCTTC. It yields the protein CASSIGSGSRNEQFF.

The V and J genes are TRBV19 and TRBJ1-5, with 11 bases lining up with TRBD1. The CDR3 sequence is 14 residues long. The junction had 6 bases not matched to a gene; V was cut back by 8 bases and J by 6 bases. CDR1 and CDR2 (germline): LNHDA, SQIVND (reference sequence). CDR3 sequence reads: CASGPGQGGQPQHF. The CDR3 DNA reads TGTGCCAGTGGCCCGGGACAGGGGGGTCAGCCCCAGCATTTT.

This chain links TRBV2 with TRBJ2-2; D uncertain. CDR1 and CDR2 (germline): SNHLY, FYNNEI. The CDR3 is made up of 13 amino acids. Trimming cost V 2 bases and J 6 bases, with 7 bases left between them. CDR3 sequence: CASSEFVAGELFF. CDR3 in DNA: TGTGCCAGCAGTGAATTCGTTGCCGGGGAGCTGTTTTTT.

The J gene is TRBJ2-1, the V gene TRBV11-2; TRBD1 aligns across 10 bases. Trimming took 6 bases from V and 6 from J; bases not matched to a gene: 14. This CDR3 has 17 residues. CDR1 SGHAT and CDR2 FQNNGV come from the germline V gene. This CDR3 reads CASRISEGQGPSNEQFF. Here the CDR3 DNA reads TGTGCCAGCAGAATAAGCGAGGGACAGGGGCCCTCCAATGAGCAGTTCTTC.

This clone was recorded once. This rearrangement joins TRBV27 to TRBJ1-4, with a weak D call TRBD1 (6 bases). Germline CDR1 reads MNHEY; CDR2 reads SMNVEV (reference sequence). With 2 bases removed from V and 6 bases from J, the gap between germline ends came to 10 bases. The CDR3 is 14 residues long. The CDR3 DNA is TGTGCCAGCAGTTTAGACAGGCCGTATGAAAAACTGTTTTTT. Amino acids: CASSLDRPYEKLFF. Full variable domain (outside the CDR3, taken from reference TRBV27 and TRBJ1-4): EAQVTQNPRYLITVTGKKLTVTCSQNMNHEYMSWYRQDPGLGLRQIYYSMNVEVTDKGDVPEGYKVSRKEKRNFPLILESPSPNQTSLYFCASSLDRPYEKLFFGSGTQLSVL.

This clone was recorded a few times. V is TRBV11-2 and J is TRBJ1-1; D remains ambiguous. Looked up from germline, CDR1 is SGHAT and CDR2 is FQNNGV. The CDR3 loop spans 12 amino acids. V shed 1 base and J shed 5 bases, with 5 bases lying between them. CDR3 loop: CASSLVETEAFF. CDR3 DNA sequence: TGTGCCAGCAGCTTAGTCGAGACTGAAGCTTTCTTT.

J is TRBJ2-1 and V is TRBV5-1, with a weak D call TRBD2 (6 bases). Germline assignment: CDR1 SGHRS and CDR2 YFSETQ. V was trimmed by 4 bases and J by 3 bases, leaving 14 bases between them. The CDR3 contains 15 residues. The DNA of the CDR3 is TGCGCCAGCAGCCTTGGTAGCGGAGTCTACAATGAGCAGTTCTTC. Its protein product is CASSLGSGVYNEQFF.

The chain links TRBV29-1 to TRBJ2-7, with TRBD1 as a possible D gene (5 bases). Germline-derived CDR1 and CDR2 are SQVTM and ANQGSEA. V dropped 4 bases and J dropped 3 bases, with 13 bases sitting between them. The length of the CDR3 is 13 residues. The chain's CDR3 is CSVVKRGVYEQYF. The CDR3 DNA is TGCAGCGTTGTGAAAAGGGGCGTCTACGAGCAGTACTTC.

The rearrangement links TRBV27 to TRBJ1-1; TRBD1 matches 8 bases. This CDR3 has 16 residues. The germline V gene has CDR1 MNHEY and CDR2 SMNVEV (reference sequence). The trim removed 0 bases at V and 4 bases at J, leaving 7 bases unmatched. CDR3 bases: TGTGCCAGCAGTTTATCAATTAACAGGGGGATCACTGAAGCTTTCTTT. It is translated as CASSLSINRGITEAFF.

The CDR3 nucleotides are TGTGCCAGTAGTATAGGGGGCGCGGTTGAAAAACTGTTTTTT. Amino acids: CASSIGGAVEKLFF. The V call is TRBV19, the J call TRBJ1-4; TRBD1 is a possible D gene (5 bases). The CDR3 length is 14 residues. Germline CDR1 reads LNHDA; CDR2 reads SQIVND (reference sequence). V lost 1 base and J lost 7, with 10 bases in between.

The V call is TRBV7-9, the J call TRBJ1-1, with 10 positions matching TRBD1. The length of the CDR3 is 15 residues. The junction had 6 bases not matched to a gene; V was cut back by 5 bases and J by 3 bases. CDR1 and CDR2 from the germline V gene are SEHNR and FQNEAQ (reference sequence). The CDR3 sequence: CASSTVGTGDTEAFF. CDR3 DNA sequence: TGTGCCAGCAGCACTGTGGGGACAGGGGACACTGAAGCTTTCTTT.

A word on this clone: The same CDR3 can be traced to other DNA sequences in this sample. The chain has TRBV6-5 and TRBJ1-5, with 9 nucleotides matching TRBD1. This CDR3 spans 15 amino acids. V trimming: 5 bases; J trimming: 2 bases; junction bases outside the gene matches: 4. Germline-derived CDR1 and CDR2 are MNHEY and SVGAGI. DNA for the CDR3: TGTGCCAGCAGTCCGGGACAGGGCGGCAATCAGCCCCAGCATTTT. This sequence encodes CASSPGQGGNQPQHF.

This rearrangement joins TRBV27 to TRBJ1-1, with TRBD1 matching 8 bases. The CDR3 runs to 14 residues. The J segment lost 1 base and the V segment lost 3 bases, leaving 1 base of the junction unmatched. Germline V CDR1 and CDR2: MNHEY, SMNVEV (reference sequence). The CDR3 DNA reads TGTGCCAGCAGTTTTCAGGGGGCGAACACTGAAGCTTTCTTT. Protein sequence: CASSFQGANTEAFF.

The chain recombines TRBV25-1 with TRBJ2-7, with D tentatively TRBD1 (5 bases). The germline V gene encodes CDR1 MGHDK and CDR2 SYGVNS. The CDR3 spans 14 residues. V was clipped by 3 bases and J by 4 bases, with 13 bases between them. The CDR3 DNA is TGTGCCAGCAGTGACAGGGATGGACGATACGAGCAGTACTTC. Protein product: CASSDRDGRYEQYF.

A single count supports this clone. The chain recombines TRBV28 with TRBJ2-2, with a tentative D call TRBD2 (6 bases). Trimming pared 6 bases from V and 4 bases from J, leaving 18 bases between. The CDR3 spans 16 residues. CDR1 and CDR2 from the germline V gene are MDHEN and SYDVKM. The CDR3 DNA reads as TGTGCCAGCAGCCCCGGGACTCTATCATCCACCGGGGAGCTGTTTTTT. Protein product: CASSPGTLSSTGELFF.

The chain uses TRBV5-4 and TRBJ2-7, with TRBD1 identical over 8 bases. The CDR3 runs 18 residues. Germline V gene lookup returns CDR1 SGHNT and CDR2 YYREEE (reference sequence). The trim removed 4 bases at V and 0 bases at J, leaving 15 bases unmatched. Here the CDR3 DNA reads TGTGCCAGCAGCCTCGGGACAGGCCGAGGAGGGGTCTCCTACGAGCAGTACTTC. Amino acids: CASSLGTGRGGVSYEQYF. The entire variable domain, with the rest obtained from reference TRBV5-4 and TRBJ2-7, is as follows: ETGVTQSPTHLIKTRGQQVTLRCSSQSGHNTVSWYQQALGQGPQFIFQYYREEENGRGNFPPRFSGLQFPNYSSELNVNALELDDSALYLCASSLGTGRGGVSYEQYFGPGTRLTVT.

In its sample, this clone was seen once. J is TRBJ2-7 and V is TRBV5-8; 9 bases match TRBD1. This CDR3 spans 16 amino acids. The germline V gene has CDR1 SGHTS and CDR2 YDEGEE. The J segment lost 1 base and the V segment lost 2 bases, leaving 7 bases of the junction unmatched. The CDR3 coding sequence is TGTGCCAGCAGCTTCACTCCGGGACAGGGATCCTACGAGCAGTACTTC. Its translation is CASSFTPGQGSYEQYF.

This clone was detected only once. V usage is TRBV5-8 and J usage is TRBJ2-7; 10 nucleotides agree with TRBD1. Germline CDR1 SGHTS, CDR2 YDEGEE. The J segment lost 4 bases and the V segment lost 4 bases, leaving 5 bases of the junction unmatched. The CDR3 consists of 14 residues. The CDR3 DNA reads as TGTGCCAGCAGCAGGGGACAGGGGCTGTACGAGCAGTACTTC. Protein product: CASSRGQGLYEQYF.

This chain joins TRBV29-1 and TRBJ2-7, with 10 bases aligning to TRBD2. The CDR3 is 14 residues long. Germline V gene data show CDR1 as SQVTM and CDR2 as ANQGSEA. Unmatched junction bases numbered 4, after V lost 3 bases and J lost 2 bases. CDR3 loop: CSVERTSGPYEQYF. In DNA form, the CDR3 reads TGCAGCGTTGAGCGGACTAGCGGTCCCTACGAGCAGTACTTC.

The chain couples TRBV5-1 to TRBJ2-1; 8 positions agree with TRBD2. This CDR3 is 13 amino acids long. V lost 6 bases, J lost 5 bases, and 4 bases stayed unmatched. Germline CDR1 is SGHRS and CDR2 is YFSETQ. DNA for the CDR3: TGCGCCAGCAAACTAGCGGAAAACAATGAGCAGTTCTTC. This gives the protein CASKLAENNEQFF.

The V gene is TRBV5-1, the J gene TRBJ1-1; 8 bases are a match to TRBD1. The CDR3 has 15 residues. The junction had 10 bases not matched to a gene; V was cut back by 4 bases and J by 5 bases. The germline V gene has CDR1 SGHRS and CDR2 YFSETQ. CDR3 nucleotides: TGCGCCAGCAGCACCGGACAGGGCTCCAGTACTGAAGCTTTCTTT. It codes for CASSTGQGSSTEAFF.

This clone was counted only a few times. CDR3 loop: CASSWPTGANYGYTF. CDR3 nucleotides: TGTGCCAGCAGTTGGCCGACAGGGGCTAACTATGGCTACACCTTC. V gene TRBV28 combines with J gene TRBJ1-2, with TRBD1 matching over 8 bases. There are 15 residues in the CDR3. CDR1 and CDR2 from the germline V gene are MDHEN and SYDVKM. With 4 bases clipped from V and 0 bases from J, the junction kept 4 bases outside the gene matches.

The chain combines TRBV5-5 with TRBJ2-1; tentatively, D is TRBD2 (6 bases). The germline CDR1 and CDR2 sequences are SGHKS and YYEKEE (reference sequence). With 4 bases removed from V and 5 bases from J, the gap between germline ends came to 22 bases. The CDR3 covers 17 residues. CDR3 sequence (DNA): TGTGCCAGCAGCACCGGGACTTTAAGAGGTCCAAACAATGAGCAGTTCTTC. Translation: CASSTGTLRGPNNEQFF.

This clone was recorded only once. V and J are TRBV4-3 and TRBJ2-2; TRBD1 aligns across 9 bases. The length of the CDR3 is 15 residues. The junction had 7 bases not matched to a gene; V was cut back by 6 bases and J by 5 bases. Germline V gene data show CDR1 as LGHNA and CDR2 as YSLEER. CDR3 protein: CASSLTGGATGELFF. CDR3 sequence (DNA): TGCGCCAGCAGTTTAACAGGGGGCGCAACCGGGGAGCTGTTTTTT.

This rearrangement joins TRBV27 to TRBJ2-1; 11 bases line up with TRBD2. The germline CDR1 and CDR2 sequences are MNHEY and SMNVEV (reference sequence). J gave up 9 bases and V 2 bases, and 9 bases lay outside the gene matches. CDR3 length: 16 residues. CDR3 sequence (DNA): TGTGCCAGCAGTTTAAGGGTAGCGGGAGGGCCGGGTGAGCAGTTCTTC. This encodes CASSLRVAGGPGEQFF.

This clone was seen only once. The chain joins TRBV6-5 to TRBJ2-2; 8 bases match TRBD1. This CDR3 comprises 15 residues. With 5 bases clipped from V and 5 bases from J, the junction kept 7 bases outside the gene matches. Germline V gives CDR1 MNHEY, CDR2 SVGAGI. CDR3 nucleotide sequence: TGTGCCAGCAGTCGACAGGGGAGCGGGACCGGGGAGCTGTTTTTT. Protein: CASSRQGSGTGELFF.

The genes are TRBV6-1 and TRBJ2-2; D possibly corresponds to TRBD2 (5 bases). Germline V gives CDR1 MNHNS, CDR2 SASEGT. Trimming took 3 bases from V and 7 from J, leaving 9 bases between them. This CDR3 has 13 residues. The CDR3 sequence is CASSDSGSGELFF. CDR3 DNA sequence: TGTGCCAGCAGTGACTCTGGGAGCGGGGAGCTGTTTTTT.